The 14 T cell receptor beta chains reported below all come from one sample, sequenced in a study of cytomegalovirus exposure and HLA in healthy donors. 13 Jbeta primers and 60 Vbeta primers were used for the PCR. Measured with immunoSEQ multiplex PCR; TCRdb has only the in-frame clones, and not every one. The data show 120,000 to 150,000 clones, 70% to 80% seen once. Specimen: PBMCs. The receptors originated from a man aged 35 to 55 in good health and CMV-seropositive.

The chain couples TRBV6-1 to TRBJ1-6, with TRBD1 identical over 11 bases. CDR3 length equals 15 residues. V lost 2 bases to trimming and J lost 11 bases; unmatched junction nucleotides: 5. The germline V gene has CDR1 MNHNS and CDR2 SASEGT. The CDR3 loop reads CASSEYGQGAAPLHF. The CDR3 bases are TGTGCCAGCAGTGAATACGGACAGGGGGCTGCACCCCTCCACTTT.

The genes are TRBV28 and TRBJ1-4; tentatively, D is TRBD1 (6 bases). The length of the CDR3 is 15 residues. V lost 4 bases and J lost 8, with 17 bases in between. Germline CDR1 reads MDHEN; CDR2 reads SYDVKM. The CDR3 DNA reads as TGTGCCAGCAGTTCTCCCCCGGGGGGGCGCGAAAAACTGTTTTTT. The encoded protein is CASSSPPGGREKLFF.

The chain recombines TRBV10-3 with TRBJ2-7, with D perhaps matching TRBD1 (5 bases). The CDR3 length is 14 residues. CDR1 is ENHRY and CDR2 is SYGVKD in the germline V gene. V was trimmed by 5 bases and J by 2 bases, leaving 13 bases between them. The CDR3 spells CAISPATAPYEQYF. Here the CDR3 DNA reads TGTGCCATCAGTCCTGCGACAGCTCCCTACGAGCAGTACTTC.

The rearrangement joins TRBV7-6 to TRBJ2-1; 7 nucleotides line up with TRBD2. The trim removed 3 bases at V and 5 bases at J, leaving 7 bases unmatched. Per the germline V gene, CDR1 is SGHVS and CDR2 is FNYEAQ. The CDR3 is 15 residues long. The CDR3 nucleotides are TGTGCCAGCAGCTTGTCACTAGCGCCCGACAATGAGCAGTTCTTC. This sequence encodes CASSLSLAPDNEQFF.

The chain recombines TRBV27 with TRBJ1-6; the D gene is possibly TRBD1 (6 bases). The V end was cut by 5 bases, the J end by 6 bases, with 17 bases between. The CDR3 has 16 residues. The V gene's germline CDR1 is MNHEY and CDR2 SMNVEV (reference sequence). As DNA, the CDR3 is TGTGCCAGCAGTATACAGGCGGGAGGGGGTAATTCACCCCTCCACTTT. This gives the protein CASSIQAGGGNSPLHF.

The V call is TRBV7-9, the J call TRBJ2-7, with a possible D match to TRBD1 (5 bases). V lost 1 base, J lost 4 bases, and 14 bases lay in between. CDR3 size: 15 residues. Germline-derived CDR1 and CDR2 are SEHNR and FQNEAQ (reference sequence). CDR3 coding DNA: TGTGCCAGCAGCTTAGTCAGGGATCGAGTGTACGAGCAGTACTTC. Translated: CASSLVRDRVYEQYF.

This sequence joins TRBV30 and TRBJ2-2; D unresolved. Trimming left V 0 bases short and J 1 base short, with 12 bases between. Germline CDR1 is GTSNPN and CDR2 is SVGIG (reference sequence). The CDR3 covers 16 residues. CDR3 protein: CAWSVGVLGNTGELFF. DNA for the CDR3: TGTGCCTGGAGTGTCGGAGTTCTTGGGAACACCGGGGAGCTGTTTTTT.

The genes are TRBV27 and TRBJ1-5; D might be TRBD1 (6 bases). Trimming stripped 2 bases from V and 1 base from J, with 15 bases between. In germline, CDR1 is MNHEY, CDR2 SMNVEV (reference sequence). The CDR3 is made up of 17 amino acids. In DNA, the CDR3 is TGTGCCAGCAGTTTACAGGGGAAGGGTGCGAGCAATCAGCCCCAGCATTTT. Amino acids: CASSLQGKGASNQPQHF.

The rearrangement joins TRBV7-3 to TRBJ2-3; the D gene is possibly TRBD1 (6 bases). V gave up 6 bases and J gave up 0 bases, with 10 bases separating them. This CDR3 comprises 14 residues. The germline V gene has CDR1 SGHTA and CDR2 FQGTGA. The CDR3 nucleotides read TGTGCCAGCAGTCACGACAGGAGCACAGATACGCAGTATTTT. This gives the protein CASSHDRSTDTQYF.

V and J are TRBV28 and TRBJ2-1, with TRBD2 matching over 8 bases. This CDR3 region has 14 residues. Germline V gives CDR1 MDHEN, CDR2 SYDVKM. J lost 9 bases, V lost 10 bases, and 14 bases had no gene match. The CDR3, as DNA: TGTGCCACCCTCCCCGTGGGACTAGAAGTTGAGCAGTTCTTC. It is translated as CATLPVGLEVEQFF.

The chain couples TRBV4-2 to TRBJ2-3, with D tentatively TRBD1 (5 bases). Trimming took 1 base from V and 5 from J, leaving 28 bases between them. Germline V gene data show CDR1 as LGHNA and CDR2 as YNFKEQ. This CDR3 region has 20 residues. The CDR3 loop is CASSQVKGQGPDRHGDTQYF. The CDR3 DNA is TGTGCCAGCAGCCAAGTAAAGGGGCAGGGCCCCGATCGTCATGGAGATACGCAGTATTTT.

V and J are TRBV7-9 and TRBJ2-2, with 7 bases aligning to TRBD2. Unmatched junction bases numbered 6, after V lost 4 bases and J lost 7 bases. Per germline, CDR1 SEHNR and CDR2 FQNEAQ (reference sequence). This CDR3 is built from 14 residues. The chain's CDR3 is CASSSGGTGGELFF. In DNA form, the CDR3 reads TGTGCCAGCAGCTCCGGGGGGACTGGCGGGGAGCTGTTTTTT.

The gene calls are TRBV7-6 and TRBJ2-7; the D gene is possibly TRBD1 (6 bases). This CDR3 spans 16 amino acids. The V end was cut by 3 bases, the J end by 3 bases, with 18 bases between. Per germline, CDR1 SGHVS and CDR2 FNYEAQ. CDR3 in amino acids: CASSLGTGQNLYEQYF. DNA of the CDR3: TGTGCCAGCAGCTTGGGTACCGGACAGAACCTCTACGAGCAGTACTTC.

This chain uses TRBV5-4 with TRBJ2-2, with a tentative D call TRBD1 (6 bases). V gave up 5 bases and J gave up 6 bases, with 20 bases separating them. Germline loops: CDR1 SGHNT, CDR2 YYREEE (reference sequence). The CDR3 loop spans 16 amino acids. As DNA, the CDR3 is TGTGCCAGCAGTAAAAGGGGGTCCGCTGCCCCCGGGGAGCTGTTTTTT. Translating gives CASSKRGSAAPGELFF.